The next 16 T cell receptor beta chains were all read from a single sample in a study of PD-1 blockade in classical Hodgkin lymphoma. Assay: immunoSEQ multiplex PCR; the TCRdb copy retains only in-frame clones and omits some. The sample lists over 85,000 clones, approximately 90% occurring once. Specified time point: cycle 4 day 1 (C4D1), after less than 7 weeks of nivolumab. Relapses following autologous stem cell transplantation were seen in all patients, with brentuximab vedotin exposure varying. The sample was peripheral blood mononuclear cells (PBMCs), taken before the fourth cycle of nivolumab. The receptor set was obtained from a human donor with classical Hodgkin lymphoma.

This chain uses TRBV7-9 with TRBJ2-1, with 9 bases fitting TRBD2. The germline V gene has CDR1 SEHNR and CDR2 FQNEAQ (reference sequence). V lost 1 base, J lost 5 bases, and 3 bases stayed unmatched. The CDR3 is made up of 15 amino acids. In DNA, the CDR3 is TGTGCCAGCAGCTTAGTAGCGGGGGCCCACAATGAGCAGTTCTTC. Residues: CASSLVAGAHNEQFF.

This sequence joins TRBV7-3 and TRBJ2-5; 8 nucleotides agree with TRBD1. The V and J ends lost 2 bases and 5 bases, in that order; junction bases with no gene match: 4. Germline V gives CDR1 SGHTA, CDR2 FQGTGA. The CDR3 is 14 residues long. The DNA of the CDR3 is TGTGCCAGCAGCTTAGACAGGGGAAGGGAGACCCAGTACTTC. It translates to CASSLDRGRETQYF.

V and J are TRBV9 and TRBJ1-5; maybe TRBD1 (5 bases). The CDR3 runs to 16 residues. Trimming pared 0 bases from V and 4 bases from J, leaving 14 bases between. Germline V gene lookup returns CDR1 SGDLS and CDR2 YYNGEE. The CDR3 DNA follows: TGTGCCAGCAGCGTAGAAGCGGGACCTCCTAATCAGCCCCAGCATTTT. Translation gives CASSVEAGPPNQPQHF.

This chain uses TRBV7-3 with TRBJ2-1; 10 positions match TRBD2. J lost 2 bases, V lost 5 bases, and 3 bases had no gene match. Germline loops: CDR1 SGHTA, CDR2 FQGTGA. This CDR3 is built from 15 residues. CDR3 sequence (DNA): TGTGCCAGCAGCGATAGCGGGGGGACCTACAATGAGCAGTTCTTC. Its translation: CASSDSGGTYNEQFF.

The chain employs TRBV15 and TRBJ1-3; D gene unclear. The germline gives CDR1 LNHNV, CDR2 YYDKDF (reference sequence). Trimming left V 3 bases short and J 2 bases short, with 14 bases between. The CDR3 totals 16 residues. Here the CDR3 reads CATSRARLIAGNTIYF. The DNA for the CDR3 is TGTGCCACCAGCAGGGCTAGGCTCATCGCTGGAAACACCATATATTTT.

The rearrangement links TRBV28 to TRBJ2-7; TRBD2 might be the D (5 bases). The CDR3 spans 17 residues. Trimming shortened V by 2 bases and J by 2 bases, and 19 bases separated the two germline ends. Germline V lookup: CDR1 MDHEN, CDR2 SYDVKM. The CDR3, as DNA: TGTGCCAGCAGTTTACTTAGCCTAGGACTGGGCGCCTACGAGCAGTACTTC. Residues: CASSLLSLGLGAYEQYF.

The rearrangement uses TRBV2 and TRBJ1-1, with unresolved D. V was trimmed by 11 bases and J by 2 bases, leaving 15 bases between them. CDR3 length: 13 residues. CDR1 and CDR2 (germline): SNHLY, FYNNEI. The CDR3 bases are TGTGCCGGTAGGAGAGGAATTAACACTGAAGCTTTCTTT. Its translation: CAGRRGINTEAFF.

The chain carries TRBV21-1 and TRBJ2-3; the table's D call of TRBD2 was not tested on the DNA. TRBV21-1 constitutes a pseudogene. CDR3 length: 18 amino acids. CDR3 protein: CATNRAGGPVPHPDTQYF. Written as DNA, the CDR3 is TGTGCCACTAACCGAGCGGGGGGGCCCGTTCCTCATCCAGATACGCAGTATTTT.

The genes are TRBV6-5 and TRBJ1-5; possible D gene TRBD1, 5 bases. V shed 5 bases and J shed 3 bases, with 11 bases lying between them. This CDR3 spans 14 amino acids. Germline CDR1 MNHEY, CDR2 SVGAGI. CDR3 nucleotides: TGTGCCAGCAGTGGGGGGAAACACAATCAGCCCCAGCATTTT. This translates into CASSGGKHNQPQHF.

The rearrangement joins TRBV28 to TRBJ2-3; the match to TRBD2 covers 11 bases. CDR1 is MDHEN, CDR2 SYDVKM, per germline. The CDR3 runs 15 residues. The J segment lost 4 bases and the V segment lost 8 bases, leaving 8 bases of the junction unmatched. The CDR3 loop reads CASVSRLAGSDTQYF. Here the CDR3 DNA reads TGTGCCAGCGTGTCTAGACTAGCGGGGTCAGATACGCAGTATTTT.

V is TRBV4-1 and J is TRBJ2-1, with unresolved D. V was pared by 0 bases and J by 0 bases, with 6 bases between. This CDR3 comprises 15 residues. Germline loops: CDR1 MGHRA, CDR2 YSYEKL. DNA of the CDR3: TGCGCCAGCAGCCAAGAGGTAGTCTCCTACAATGAGCAGTTCTTC. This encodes CASSQEVVSYNEQFF.

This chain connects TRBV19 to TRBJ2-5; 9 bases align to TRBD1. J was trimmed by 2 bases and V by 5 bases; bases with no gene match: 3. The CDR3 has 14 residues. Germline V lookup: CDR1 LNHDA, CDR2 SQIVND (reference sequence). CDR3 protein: CASSSTGGQETQYF. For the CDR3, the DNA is TGTGCCAGTAGTTCGACAGGGGGACAAGAGACCCAGTACTTC.

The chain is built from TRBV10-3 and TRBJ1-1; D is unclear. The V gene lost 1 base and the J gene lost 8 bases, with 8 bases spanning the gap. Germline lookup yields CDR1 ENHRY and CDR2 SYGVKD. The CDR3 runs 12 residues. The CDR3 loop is CAISELSGEAFF. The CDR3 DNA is TGTGCCATCAGTGAGTTAAGCGGGGAAGCTTTCTTT.

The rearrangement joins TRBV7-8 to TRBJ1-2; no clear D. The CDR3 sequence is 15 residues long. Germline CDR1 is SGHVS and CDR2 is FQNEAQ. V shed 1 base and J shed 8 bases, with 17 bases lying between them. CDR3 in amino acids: CASSLGQAPSSGYTF. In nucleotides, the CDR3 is TGTGCCAGCAGCTTAGGGCAGGCACCATCGTCCGGCTACACCTTC.

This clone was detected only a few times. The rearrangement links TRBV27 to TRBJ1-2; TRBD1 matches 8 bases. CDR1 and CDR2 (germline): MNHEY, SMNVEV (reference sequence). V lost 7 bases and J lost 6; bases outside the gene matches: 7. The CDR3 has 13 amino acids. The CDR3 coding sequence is TGTGCCAGCACGGGGACAGGATTGGATGGCTACACCTTC. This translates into CASTGTGLDGYTF.

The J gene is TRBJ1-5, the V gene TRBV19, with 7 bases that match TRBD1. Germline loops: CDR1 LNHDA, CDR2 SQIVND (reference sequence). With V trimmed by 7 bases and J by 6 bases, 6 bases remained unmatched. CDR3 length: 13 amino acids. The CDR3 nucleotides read TGTGCCAGTACCGACAGGGAAGGTCAGCCCCAGCATTTT. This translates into CASTDREGQPQHF.